The rows below give T cell receptor beta chains drawn from one sample of a study of cytomegalovirus exposure and HLA in healthy donors. Sequencing was performed with immunoSEQ multiplex PCR; in TCRdb, only in-frame clones are kept and a portion is missing. There are fewer than 250,000 clones in the sample; 75% to 90% occur only once, and roughly 0.7% lies in the top ten. The specimen sequenced was PBMCs. These TCRs come from a boy under 10 years old in good health and CMV-seronegative. The CDR3 runs from the conserved cysteine through the conserved F or W. D genes are given only for firm matches. Not all rows give a size; the values are once, few, many and, for expanded clones, a class.

D: NA
J: TRBJ1-5
size: NA
V: TRBV5-8
length: 13
CDR3: CASSFYSNQPQHF
DNA: TGTGCCAGCAGCTTCTACAGCAATCAGCCCCAGCATTTT

D: NA
J: TRBJ2-1
size: NA
V: TRBV6-1
length: 15
CDR3: CASSSPSRSYNEQFF
DNA: TGTGCCAGCAGTTCCCCCAGTCGATCCTACAATGAGCAGTTCTTC

D: TRBD1
J: TRBJ2-1
size: NA
V: TRBV30
length: 14
CDR3: CAWSRDRVYNEQFF
DNA: TGTGCCTGGAGTAGGGACAGGGTTTACAATGAGCAGTTCTTC

D: NA
J: TRBJ2-5
size: NA
V: TRBV7-9
length: 14
CDR3: CASSAAGGTETQYF
DNA: TGTGCCAGCAGCGCAGCAGGGGGGACAGAGACCCAGTACTTC

D: NA
J: TRBJ2-1
size: NA
V: TRBV21-1
length: 15
CDR3: CASSKKGRGGNEQFF
DNA: TGTGCCAGCAGCAAAAAAGGCAGGGGCGGCAATGAGCAGTTCTTC

D: NA
J: TRBJ2-3
size: NA
V: TRBV9
length: 19
CDR3: CASSPDEEMAFTSTDTQYF
DNA: TGTGCCAGCAGCCCCGACGAGGAGATGGCTTTCACTAGCACAGATACGCAGTATTTT

D: TRBD1
J: TRBJ2-1
size: few
V: TRBV30
length: 14
CDR3: CAWSPWDREGEQFF
DNA: TGTGCCTGGAGTCCCTGGGACAGGGAGGGTGAGCAGTTCTTC

D: TRBD1
J: TRBJ1-2
size: NA
V: TRBV30
length: 15
CDR3: CADASLTGDNYGYTF
DNA: TGTGCCGACGCATCCTTAACAGGGGACAACTATGGCTACACCTTC

D: NA
J: TRBJ2-1
size: NA
V: TRBV6-5
length: 14
CDR3: CASSYSTGYNEQFF
DNA: TGTGCCAGCAGTTACTCGACAGGCTACAATGAGCAGTTCTTC

D: NA
J: TRBJ2-1
size: NA
V: TRBV6-1
length: 12
CDR3: CASSEAGDEQFF
DNA: TGTGCCAGCAGTGAAGCGGGCGATGAGCAGTTCTTC

D: TRBD2
J: TRBJ2-1
size: NA
V: TRBV13
length: 15
CDR3: CASSLPSGRADEQFF
DNA: TGTGCCAGCAGCTTACCTAGCGGGAGGGCCGATGAGCAGTTCTTC

D: NA
J: TRBJ1-4
size: NA
V: TRBV7-9
length: 15
CDR3: CASSLAEITNEKLFF
DNA: TGTGCCAGCAGCTTAGCGGAGATAACTAATGAAAAACTGTTTTTT

D: TRBD1
J: TRBJ2-1
size: few
V: TRBV13
length: 15
CDR3: CASSPGTANYNEQFF
DNA: TGTGCCAGCAGCCCCGGGACAGCCAACTACAATGAGCAGTTCTTC

D: TRBD1
J: TRBJ1-1
size: few
V: TRBV4-1
length: 16
CDR3: CASSHLPGQGNTEAFF
DNA: TGCGCCAGCAGCCACCTCCCGGGACAGGGGAACACTGAAGCTTTCTTT

D: NA
J: TRBJ2-7
size: NA
V: TRBV6-1
length: 13
CDR3: CASSGGGGYEQYF
DNA: TGTGCCAGCAGTGGGGGAGGTGGCTACGAGCAGTACTTC

D: NA
J: TRBJ1-1
size: few
V: TRBV30
length: 16
CDR3: CAWAEGLFQMNTEAFF
DNA: TGTGCCTGGGCCGAGGGCTTGTTCCAGATGAACACTGAAGCTTTCTTT

D: TRBD1
J: TRBJ1-2
size: NA
V: TRBV9
length: 13
CDR3: CASSQGQGSGYTF
DNA: TGTGCCAGCAGCCAAGGACAGGGCAGCGGCTACACCTTC

D: TRBD2
J: TRBJ2-7
size: once
V: TRBV6-5
length: 15
CDR3: CTSSYASGSPYEQYF
DNA: TGTACCAGCAGTTACGCTAGCGGGAGCCCCTACGAGCAGTACTTC

D: NA
J: TRBJ2-1
size: NA
V: TRBV13
length: 17
CDR3: CASSSEMGAGSYNEQFF
DNA: TGTGCCAGCAGCTCAGAGATGGGGGCCGGGTCCTACAATGAGCAGTTCTTC

D: NA
J: TRBJ2-1
size: NA
V: TRBV6-4
length: 18
CDR3: CASSSHSSSVTSYNEQFF
DNA: TGTGCCAGCAGTAGCCACTCATCGAGCGTGACGTCCTACAATGAGCAGTTCTTC

D: TRBD1
J: TRBJ1-2
size: NA
V: TRBV19
length: 17
CDR3: CASSIATTGEDHYGYTF
DNA: TGTGCCAGTAGTATAGCTACGACAGGGGAAGACCACTATGGCTACACCTTC

D: NA
J: TRBJ2-1
size: NA
V: TRBV7-2
length: 19
CDR3: CASSLRASSIRSSYNEQFF
DNA: TGTGCCAGCAGCTTAAGGGCTAGCTCAATACGGAGCTCCTACAATGAGCAGTTCTTC

D: NA
J: TRBJ1-2
size: NA
V: TRBV14
length: 15
CDR3: CASSQTMGHVYGYTF
DNA: TGTGCCAGCAGCCAAACAATGGGACACGTCTATGGCTACACCTTC

D: NA
J: TRBJ1-4
size: NA
V: TRBV6-6
length: 16
CDR3: CASRDSKSGTNEKLFF
DNA: TGTGCCAGCAGGGACAGTAAGTCCGGAACTAATGAAAAACTGTTTTTT

D: NA
J: TRBJ2-1
size: NA
V: TRBV5-1
length: 16
CDR3: CASSAGDFVGVNEQFF
DNA: TGCGCCAGCAGCGCCGGGGATTTTGTCGGGGTGAATGAGCAGTTCTTC

D: TRBD2
J: TRBJ2-1
size: NA
V: TRBV6-5
length: 15
CDR3: CASSYSGLAANEQFF
DNA: TGTGCCAGCAGTTACTCGGGACTAGCGGCCAATGAGCAGTTCTTC

D: TRBD2
J: TRBJ2-1
size: once
V: TRBV5-4
length: 16
CDR3: CASSPRTSGGYNEQFF
DNA: TGTGCCAGCAGCCCTCGGACTAGCGGGGGGTACAATGAGCAGTTCTTC

D: NA
J: TRBJ1-1
size: once
V: TRBV27
length: 11
CDR3: CASSPGTTAFF
DNA: TGTGCCAGCAGTCCCGGGACAACAGCTTTCTTT

D: TRBD1
J: TRBJ2-1
size: few
V: TRBV6-5
length: 15
CDR3: CASRTGQGEVNEQFF
DNA: TGTGCCAGCAGAACCGGACAGGGTGAAGTCAATGAGCAGTTCTTC

D: TRBD2
J: TRBJ2-6
size: NA
V: TRBV27
length: 18
CDR3: CASSQTSGRVTGANVLTF
DNA: TGTGCCAGCAGTCAGACTAGCGGGAGGGTAACAGGGGCCAACGTCCTGACTTTC

D: NA
J: TRBJ2-7
size: NA
V: TRBV25-1
length: 14
CDR3: CASSEWGGRYEQYF
DNA: TGTGCCAGCAGTGAATGGGGGGGCCGTTACGAGCAGTACTTC

D: NA
J: TRBJ2-7
size: NA
V: TRBV5-5
length: 15
CDR3: CASSSPGSKTYEQYF
DNA: TGTGCCAGCAGCTCCCCCGGGAGCAAAACCTACGAGCAGTACTTC

D: NA
J: TRBJ1-2
size: NA
V: TRBV19
length: 13
CDR3: CASSTLGAGGYTF
DNA: TGTGCCAGTAGTACCCTTGGGGCAGGTGGCTACACCTTC

D: NA
J: TRBJ2-3
size: once
V: TRBV4-2
length: 17
CDR3: CASSQVLDGGRTDTQYF
DNA: TGTGCCAGCAGCCAAGTTTTGGACGGGGGACGCACAGATACGCAGTATTTT

D: NA
J: TRBJ1-1
size: NA
V: TRBV5-1
length: 14
CDR3: CASSSQQGNTEAFF
DNA: TGCGCCAGCAGCAGCCAACAGGGCAACACTGAAGCTTTCTTT

D: NA
J: TRBJ2-7
size: NA
V: TRBV6-6
length: 14
CDR3: CASSYPPNRDEQYF
DNA: TGTGCCAGCAGTTATCCCCCTAACAGGGACGAGCAGTACTTC

D: TRBD1
J: TRBJ1-1
size: NA
V: TRBV7-9
length: 15
CDR3: CASSSQRTGNTEAFF
DNA: TGTGCCAGCAGCTCACAACGGACAGGGAACACTGAAGCTTTCTTT

D: TRBD2
J: TRBJ2-3
size: few
V: TRBV27
length: 16
CDR3: CASSLKTSGVTDTQYF
DNA: TGTGCCAGCAGTCTAAAGACTAGCGGGGTCACAGATACGCAGTATTTT

D: NA
J: TRBJ1-3
size: NA
V: TRBV10-2
length: 15
CDR3: CASSQQGTPGNTIYF
DNA: TGCGCCAGCAGCCAGCAGGGTACCCCTGGAAACACCATATATTTT

D: NA
J: TRBJ2-7
size: NA
V: TRBV19
length: 13
CDR3: CASSPGESYEQYF
DNA: TGTGCCAGTAGTCCGGGGGAGAGCTACGAGCAGTACTTC

D: NA
J: TRBJ1-1
size: NA
V: TRBV5-6
length: 12
CDR3: CASSLGQGGAFF
DNA: TGTGCCAGCAGCTTGGGTCAGGGTGGAGCTTTCTTT

D: TRBD1
J: TRBJ2-3
size: few
V: TRBV4-1
length: 17
CDR3: CASSQMGQGTPVDTQYF
DNA: TGCGCCAGCAGCCAGATGGGACAGGGGACGCCAGTTGATACGCAGTATTTT

D: NA
J: TRBJ1-2
size: once
V: TRBV29-1
length: 17
CDR3: CSVVSAGPDKTNYGYTF
DNA: TGCAGCGTTGTAAGCGCGGGGCCCGATAAAACTAACTATGGCTACACCTTC

D: TRBD1
J: TRBJ2-7
size: NA
V: TRBV18
length: 16
CDR3: CASSPQRGTGSDEQYF
DNA: TGTGCCAGCTCACCCCAAAGGGGGACAGGGTCCGACGAGCAGTACTTC

D: NA
J: TRBJ2-7
size: NA
V: TRBV7-2
length: 13
CDR3: CASSLSSSYEQYF
DNA: TGTGCCAGCAGCCTGTCGAGCTCCTACGAGCAGTACTTC

D: TRBD2
J: TRBJ2-5
size: NA
V: TRBV7-6
length: 16
CDR3: CASSQTGGVRLETQYF
DNA: TGTGCCAGCAGCCAAACGGGGGGGGTAAGGTTAGAGACCCAGTACTTC

D: TRBD1
J: TRBJ1-1
size: NA
V: TRBV7-8
length: 14
CDR3: CASVLGTGNTEAFF
DNA: TGTGCCAGCGTATTGGGGACAGGTAACACTGAAGCTTTCTTT

D: NA
J: TRBJ2-1
size: once
V: TRBV5-1
length: 14
CDR3: CASSLGLARDEQFF
DNA: TGCGCCAGCAGCTTGGGTTTAGCGAGGGATGAGCAGTTCTTC

D: TRBD2
J: TRBJ2-1
size: NA
V: TRBV5-4
length: 18
CDR3: CASSLVLLTSGGANEQFF
DNA: TGTGCCAGCAGCTTGGTCCTACTGACTAGCGGGGGGGCGAATGAGCAGTTCTTC

D: TRBD2
J: TRBJ2-7
size: few
V: TRBV6-6
length: 15
CDR3: CASSYSSSGRYEQYF
DNA: TGTGCCAGCAGTTACTCCTCAAGCGGGAGGTACGAGCAGTACTTC

D: TRBD2
J: TRBJ2-3
size: NA
V: TRBV2
length: 16
CDR3: CASEGPLAGEPDTQYF
DNA: TGTGCCAGCGAGGGACCTCTTGCGGGAGAGCCAGATACGCAGTATTTT